Listed below are T cell receptor beta chains from one sample, sequenced in a study of T cell changes during pregnancy in multiple sclerosis. Measured with immunoSEQ multiplex PCR; TCRdb has only the in-frame clones, and not every one. The sample consists of 69,000 or so clones, around 92% of them appearing once. The sequenced sample was peripheral blood, obtained in the third trimester of pregnancy. The receptor source for this set is a female donor in good health, enrolled as a control in a pregnancy study. Both conserved end residues are part of each CDR3. A D gene is named only where the DNA matches it firmly. Clone sizes are given selectively: once, few, many, or a class where the clone is expanded.

cdr3_nt,cdr3_aa,clone_size,v_call,j_call,cdr3_length,d_call
TGTGCCAGCAGCTTAGTACGGGGGGACACCGGGGAGCTGTTTTTT,CASSLVRGDTGELFF,NA,TRBV11-3,TRBJ2-2,15,TRBD2
TGTGCCAGCGGGGCCATCTCTGGGGCCAACGTCCTGACTTTC,CASGAISGANVLTF,NA,TRBV11-2,TRBJ2-6,14,NA
TGTGCTAGCAGCCCAGACAGGACCGGGGAGCTGTTTTTT,CASSPDRTGELFF,NA,TRBV7-7,TRBJ2-2,13,NA
TGTGCCAGCTCACTCCAGGGGGCTGAAGCTTTCTTT,CASSLQGAEAFF,few,TRBV18,TRBJ1-1,12,TRBD1
TGTGCCAGCAGTCCACAGGGATACTCTGGAAACACCATATATTTT,CASSPQGYSGNTIYF,NA,TRBV6-1,TRBJ1-3,15,NA
TGTGCCAGCTGGGGCGACTCTTACACCGGGGAGCTGTTTTTT,CASWGDSYTGELFF,NA,TRBV6-6,TRBJ2-2,14,NA
TGTGCCAGCAGTGGCGACAGAGAGGAGGGGGCCCGTGGCTACACCTTC,CASSGDREEGARGYTF,NA,TRBV6-6,TRBJ1-2,16,TRBD1
TGTGCCAGTAGTGGCAGTAATTCACCCCTCCACTTT,CASSGSNSPLHF,NA,TRBV19,TRBJ1-6,12,NA
TGTGCCAGCAGTTACTCCGGTAATGAGCAGTTCTTC,CASSYSGNEQFF,NA,TRBV6-5,TRBJ2-1,12,NA
TGTGCCAGCAGCCTACGGGGGGGAGGCTACAATGAGCAGTTCTTC,CASSLRGGGYNEQFF,NA,TRBV2,TRBJ2-1,15,TRBD2
TGTGCCAGCAGCCGCGGAGGGACTAGCGGAAAACAAGAGACCCAGTACTTC,CASSRGGTSGKQETQYF,NA,TRBV4-2,TRBJ2-5,17,TRBD2
TGTGCCAGCAGCTTGAGGCTTCAAGAGACCCAGTACTTC,CASSLRLQETQYF,NA,TRBV7-3,TRBJ2-5,13,NA
TGTGCTAGTGCCCCGTCGGGGTCCGACGAGCAGTACTTC,CASAPSGSDEQYF,NA,TRBV12-5,TRBJ2-7,13,NA
TGTGCCAGCAGACCTAATTGGGACAGATCGGACGGCTACACCTTC,CASRPNWDRSDGYTF,NA,TRBV11-2,TRBJ1-2,15,TRBD1
TGTGCCAGCAGCGTAATCGGACAGGGTTCCCACGAGCAGTACTTC,CASSVIGQGSHEQYF,NA,TRBV11-2,TRBJ2-7,15,TRBD1
TGTGCTAGCAGCCCCCTGTCTCTAGCGGGAGGGCCCTACGAGCAGTACTTC,CASSPLSLAGGPYEQYF,NA,TRBV7-7,TRBJ2-7,17,TRBD2
TGTGCCTGGACCTCAGGGGGAGTGGGAGAAAAACTGTTTTTT,CAWTSGGVGEKLFF,NA,TRBV30,TRBJ1-4,14,TRBD1
TGTGCCAGCAGCTTAATGGGAGGGAACTATGGCTACACCTTC,CASSLMGGNYGYTF,NA,TRBV7-3,TRBJ1-2,14,NA